The T cell receptor (beta chain) under discussion was sequenced for a study of blood T cell repertoires in COVID-19. Study details: Sites in the United States, Italy and Spain provided acute and convalescent COVID-19 samples. Nucleic acid was either cDNA or gDNA, and it came from T cells, B-cell-depleted T cells, or PBMCs.

Germline CDR1 and CDR2: LNHDA and SQIVND (reference sequence). The CDR3 has 13 amino acids. Trimming took 3 bases from V and 4 from J, leaving 9 bases between them. Under the authors' procedure: Estimation of nucleated cell counts relied on the amplification of reference gene primers. Sequencing was performed with immunoSEQ multiplex PCR; in TCRdb, only in-frame clones are kept and a portion is missing. V, J and clone size derive from that table, while D and trimming were established from the DNA sequence. The sample has approximately 77,000 clones; about 80% are singletons. The receptor was derived from an older woman with acute or convalescent COVID-19. The chain carries TRBV19 and TRBJ1-1, with D possibly being TRBD1 (6 bases). Source material: peripheral blood. CDR3 in amino acids: CASSMTGFTEAFF. CDR3 in DNA: TGTGCCAGTAGTATGACAGGTTTCACTGAAGCTTTCTTT.